This record looks at one TCR beta chain sequence and its context. Antigen unknown. The sample is drawn from a study of cytomegalovirus exposure and HLA in healthy donors. For the study at large: Early release data held tens of millions of unique TCRs from HLA-typed donors.

A multiplex PCR was run with 60 Vbeta primers and 13 Jbeta primers. This table comes from immunoSEQ multiplex PCR, and its TCRdb copy is limited to in-frame clones, with some not included. Among some 150,000 clones listed, about four fifths were seen once. Regarding the study as a whole: The classifier reportedly diagnosed cytomegalovirus status with high sensitivity and specificity. The availability of immune exposure information extended only to CMV serostatus.

Specimen: PBMCs. This TCR derives from a male donor in good health and CMV-seronegative.

The CDR3, as DNA: TGTGCCAGCAGCTTAGTAGACGGGAGTGCCTACGAGCAGTACTTC. Its translation is CASSLVDGSAYEQYF. This chain connects TRBV11-2 to TRBJ2-7; TRBD2 is a possible D gene (6 bases). Germline V CDR1 and CDR2: SGHAT, FQNNGV. CDR3 length: 15 residues. Trimming cost V 1 base and J 2 bases, with 12 bases left between them.